This TCR beta chain was sequenced in a study of shared clonotypes between healthy human individuals. This clone occurred once. The protocol was immunoSEQ multiplex PCR, while the TCRdb copy is restricted to in-frame clones and leaves out a portion. The sample holds under 2.5 million clones, around 90% seen once. The V end was cut by 5 bases, the J end by 4 bases, with 4 bases between. The germline V gene encodes CDR1 LGHNA and CDR2 YNFKEQ. The CDR3 is 11 residues long. Donors had no recently reported acute infections or vaccinations and were HIV-negative. This chain joins TRBV4-2 and TRBJ2-3, with D hard to call. Sequencing was performed on naive CD4+ T cells from PBMCs. Stated subset: CD45RA+ positively selected. This receptor was taken from a young man in good health. Some clones in this sample may be carry-over from other donors' samples. CDR3 DNA sequence: TGTGCCAGCAGCACCCCAGATACGCAGTATTTT. The encoded protein is CASSTPDTQYF.